This T cell receptor (beta chain) was sequenced in a study of cytomegalovirus exposure and HLA in healthy donors (dated by TCRdb to about 2017). Some background on the complete study: According to an earlier analysis of a few hundred of the donors, 150 million to 200 million T cells yielded 100 million or so unique TCR beta sequences and 276 Gb of sequence data. In a later genetic analysis, genome-wide SNP genotypes for 398 of the 666 donors were used, and that subset was treated as a discovery cohort. The study combined high-throughput TCR immunosequencing, statistical association of individual TCRs with disease status, and machine learning to predict cytomegalovirus infection status. The study was designed to test whether signatures of past pathogen exposure could be identified by cataloging public T cell receptors. The study used immunosequencing to profile the T cell repertoires of more than 650 subjects and linked those repertoires to cytomegalovirus serostatus. All discovery cohort repertoires had been generated on a single sequencing platform. Alongside the repertoire data, information on donor age, sex, ethnicity and CMV serostatus was compiled. A separate validation cohort of more than 100 different subjects was used in addition to the roughly 640-subject first cohort. The number of donors typed differed by locus, with about 629-630 for A, B, C, DRB1 and DQB1, around 500 for DQA1, 600 to 610 for DPA1, and under 490 for DPB1. Rather than drawing on any new phenotypic data, the later analysis identified candidate immune exposures from TCR beta sequences and the way those sequences occurred across donors. Among 300 to 450 genotyped donors of the cohort, an average of approximately 240,000 unique TCR beta nucleotide sequences were sequenced per donor, around 20% of them non-productive. A later analysis re-analyzed previously published TCR beta repertoires from 550 to 700 donors and added high-resolution HLA genotyping to study TCR occurrence patterns. Among the 398 genotyped donors, approximately 76% belonged to the genetic ancestry cluster associated with self-reported Caucasian donors. An early release that covered about 600 HLA-typed donors contained around 300 gigabases of sequencing data and 80 million or so unique TCR sequences. Roughly five DR-DQ haplotypes were handled as single units for association and clustering, since linkage in the cohort was strong. Both class I and class II loci were covered by HLA typing, at four-digit resolution. An earlier analysis of approximately 500 of the donors applied high-throughput TCR beta sequencing to assess whether each TCR beta V gene segment acted as functional or pseudogenic. Beyond this particular receptor, the publication reports: Broadly in line with IMGT annotations, most TCR beta V segments showed up in productive rearrangements about 90% or about 30% of the time in an earlier analysis of several hundred of the donors. In a later genetic analysis, fewer N-insertions in productive TCRs were reported among donors in an Asian-associated ancestry cluster than the roughly 670-donor mean. A further reported finding was that TCR beta sequences accurately predicted the HLA-A and HLA-B alleles for most subjects in the first cohort. In vitro tests confirmed that a few of the cytomegalovirus-associated TCR beta chains recognize cytomegalovirus antigens. Because counts were too low, roughly 18 rarely observed V segments, including chromosome 9 orphons, were left out of the earlier analysis of some 600 of the donors. The sequencing pipeline was judged likely to have produced a cluster of highly shared sequence variants as a technical artifact. While some public TCRs were present in many individuals, most TCR sequences turned up only very rarely across donors. A later genetic analysis associated a missense DCLRE1C variant with V-gene and J-gene trimming of TCR beta chains, and an independent cohort replicated the association. The 87-base-pair reads could not distinguish some IMGT-functional V segments, including TRBV6-2 and TRBV6-3, so those segments were excluded. In this cohort, only TCR beta chains were sequenced, and detectable features were limited by the absence of alpha or paired-chain data. The presence/absence analyses assumed that sequencing depth was roughly uniform across donors, and that assumption may not be true. In a later analysis, 16,951 TCR beta sequences were associated with specific HLA alleles at a false discovery rate of 0.05. A later analysis found that HLA-associated TCR beta chains were more clonally expanded and had lower generation probabilities than equally common non-associated chains. Strong co-occurrence of HLA alleles, especially DR and DQ, made assigning TCR associations to individual alleles difficult. Immune exposure information for the cohort was limited to CMV serostatus. A later analysis found that TCR association rates varied across HLA loci, with DRB1 alleles showing the most associated TCRs and HLA-C alleles the fewest. HLA typing was unavailable for some donors at each locus, so association tests used only the typed subset. Most CMV-associated TCR beta chains appeared to be HLA-restricted in a later analysis, and the HLA associations seemed to be driven largely by CMV exposure. Linkage disequilibrium might explain the correlated functional status among segregating V segments, but an unknown experimental factor could not be ruled out. The study listed 150 to 200 TCR beta chains as associated with cytomegalovirus. It was suggested by the authors that the approach could potentially be generalized to other disease states and immunological phenotypes. According to a later analysis, parvovirus B19, influenza, CMV and Epstein-Barr virus appeared linked to several top co-occurrence clusters. Cytomegalovirus status was reported to be diagnosed by the classifier with high specificity and sensitivity in both the original and validation cohorts.

As to this clone: It lacks a known antigen. Per-nucleotide qualities are absent, and no much larger clonotype sits a single base away.

The cohort was made up of 666 healthy bone marrow donors. Cohort members were all nominally healthy when sampled, although unrecorded immune exposures were likely present. The donor was CMV seropositive and was included in the group of 250 to 350 seropositive cohort members. Every donor gave a peripheral blood sample, and the peripheral blood mononuclear cells from that sample were used for TCR beta sequencing. The Qiagen DNeasy Blood Extraction Kit was used to extract genomic DNA from the blood cell samples. The CDR3 starts with the cysteine, ends with the phenylalanine, and has 16 residues. Only CDR3 DNA remains: 48 bases, in frame from the first base. Here V drops 5 bases and J drops 4 bases, and the junction holds 11 bases not matched to any gene. CDR1 KGHSH and CDR2 LQKENI are derived from the germline V gene. The library was made by the immunoSEQ multiplex PCR assay. For the multiplex PCR, a mixture combining 60 forward primers for TCR Vbeta segments and 13 reverse primers for TCR Jbeta segments was used. Amplification of the CDR3 region of rearranged TCR beta genes was performed with a multiplex PCR assay on genomic DNA. The Illumina HiSeq System was used to sequence the amplified TCR beta libraries as 87-base-pair reads. Processing in the source paper ran as follows. Across the 500 to 750 repertoires, a later analysis counted approximately 75 million unique TCR beta chains, roughly 11 million of which were shared by at least two donors. A nearest-neighbor algorithm error-corrected the raw reads and collapsed the reads into unique sequences, merging closely related sequences to remove PCR and sequencing errors. Alignment of CDR3 sequences to IMGT reference sequences was used to assign V, D and J gene segments. For a sequence to be retained, at least a six-nucleotide match to both a V gene segment and a J gene segment was required. Rearrangements were classified as productive when the CDR3 lacked stop codons and remained in frame with V and J, and all other rearrangements were classified as non-productive. CDR3 was defined according to IMGT convention as the region running from the second conserved V-encoded cysteine to the conserved J-encoded phenylalanine. In an earlier analysis of more than 550 of the donors, sequences lacking an unambiguous match to a single V gene segment were excluded. An earlier analysis of fewer than 750 of the donors classified V segments as functional when productive rearrangements were above 56.7% and as segregating when the standard deviation between donors was above 5%. To diagnose cytomegalovirus status from the catalog of TCR beta chain sequences, a statistical classification framework was built. In a later analysis, TCR nucleotide sequences were compared against IMGT/GENE-DB human TR gene sequences so that V and J genes could be assigned. Using the TCRdist pipeline, a later analysis assigned CDR3 sequences along with most-parsimonious VDJ recombination scenarios. In a later analysis, each TCR beta chain was defined by its CDR3 amino acid sequence together with its V-gene family, and reads without a unique V-gene family were excluded. A later analysis removed 450 to 600 highly shared, low-generation-probability nucleotide sequences to deal with suspected cross-contamination and a sequencing artifact. A later analysis calculated a clonal expansion index for each public chain from normalized within-repertoire ranks of inferred template counts. A later analysis computed generation probabilities with a VDJ recombination model fitted to out-of-frame rearrangements, and checked the results against IGoR. A later analysis scored TCR-TCR, TCR-HLA and TCR-CMV co-occurrence with hypergeometric tests, applying a repertoire-size bias correction to TCR pairs. A later analysis estimated false discovery rates by permuting HLA or CMV assignments 20 times. In a later analysis, co-occurring TCRs were grouped with DBSCAN, and TCRdist sequence similarity was added when clustering was performed within HLA-allele-positive subsets. For co-occurrence clustering, repertoires with fewer than 30,000 or more than 120,000 public chains were excluded, along with several repertoires with anomalous nucleotide sharing. In TCRdb, the immuneACCESS table is reduced to in-frame sequences with V and J assigned. These tables do not hold every clone; where another copy was compared, an unresolved V gene accounts for under half, and the others remain unexplained. Clonal size and the V and J genes are those of that table, whereas D and trimming came from the DNA. In all, the sample holds approximately 200,000 clones, and around 80% of those were seen once. Clones ranked in the top ten supply approximately 4% of the sample.

The chain uses TRBV18 and TRBJ2-7; TRBD2 aligns with 10 central bases. This TCR was recovered from a woman aged 25-40 years in good health and CMV-seropositive. Sequencing was performed on PBMCs. CDR3 region: CASSSTRTSGPYEQYF. The DNA reads as follows: TGTGCCAGCTCATCCACACGGACTAGCGGACCATACGAGCAGTACTTC.